The sequence of this T cell receptor beta chain was determined in a study of cytomegalovirus exposure and HLA in healthy donors listed by TCRdb under 2017. Study-wide context: According to an earlier analysis of around 600 of the donors, about 179 million T cells yielded 100 million or so unique TCR beta sequences and less than 300 Gb of sequence data. The genetic ancestry cluster associated with self-reported Caucasian donors included over 80% of the roughly 400 genotyped donors. Donor age, sex, ethnicity and CMV serostatus were compiled together with the repertoire data. Genome-wide SNP genotypes for about 65% of the 666 donors were used in a later genetic analysis, which treated that subset as a discovery cohort. The study profiled the T cell repertoires of 666 subjects by immunosequencing and related them to cytomegalovirus serostatus. Across approximately 400 genotyped donors of the cohort, an average of about 240,000 unique TCR beta nucleotide sequences per donor were sequenced, and about a sixth of those sequences were non-productive. Roughly five DR-DQ haplotypes were handled as single units for association and clustering because linkage in the cohort was strong. To study patterns of TCR occurrence, a later analysis re-analyzed previously published TCR beta repertoires from under 750 donors and added high-resolution HLA genotyping. High-throughput TCR immunosequencing, statistical association of individual TCRs with disease status, and machine learning were combined to predict cytomegalovirus infection status. HLA typing covered class I and class II loci at four-digit resolution. The study aimed to test whether signatures of past pathogen exposure could be identified by cataloging public T cell receptors. An early release covering approximately 600 HLA-typed donors comprised around 300 gigabases of sequencing data and roughly 86 million unique TCR sequences. Typing coverage differed by locus: A, B, C, DRB1 and DQB1 were typed in roughly 620-640 donors, DQA1 in about 560, DPA1 in around 580, and DPB1 in 400 to 480. An earlier analysis of 500 to 750 of the donors applied high-throughput TCR beta sequencing to assess whether each TCR beta V gene segment acted as functional or pseudogenic. All discovery cohort repertoires had been generated on a single sequencing platform. Rather than using new phenotypic data, the later analysis identified candidate immune exposures from TCR beta sequences and from how often those sequences occurred across donors. Along with the approximately 600-subject first cohort, a separate validation cohort of over 90 different subjects was used.

To prepare the library, the immunoSEQ multiplex PCR assay was applied. A mixture of 60 forward primers for TCR Vbeta segments and 13 reverse primers for TCR Jbeta segments was used in the multiplex PCR. The CDR3 region of rearranged TCR beta genes was amplified from genomic DNA with a multiplex PCR assay. On the Illumina HiSeq System, the amplified TCR beta libraries were sequenced as 87-base-pair reads. Concerning the study's data processing: In a later analysis, 77 million or so unique TCR beta chains were counted across the 500 to 700 repertoires, and around 11 million of these chains were shared by at least two donors. A nearest-neighbor algorithm error-corrected the raw reads and collapsed the reads into unique sequences, merging closely related sequences to remove PCR and sequencing errors. To assign V, D and J gene segments, CDR3 sequences were aligned to IMGT reference sequences. For a sequence to be retained, a match of at least six nucleotides to both a V gene segment and a J gene segment was required. A rearrangement counted as productive if the CDR3 had no stop codons and remained in frame with V and J, and every other rearrangement counted as non-productive. Following IMGT convention, CDR3 was defined as the stretch from the second conserved V-encoded cysteine up to the conserved J-encoded phenylalanine. The earlier analysis of about 560 of the donors excluded any sequence lacking an unambiguous match to a single V gene segment. In an earlier analysis of approximately 500 of the donors, a V segment was called functional when productive rearrangements were above 56.7%, and segregating when the standard deviation between donors exceeded 5%. A statistical classification framework was built to diagnose cytomegalovirus status from the catalog of TCR beta chain sequences. In a later analysis, V and J genes were assigned by comparing TCR nucleotide sequences against IMGT/GENE-DB human TR gene sequences. In a later analysis, CDR3 sequences and most-parsimonious VDJ recombination scenarios were assigned using the TCRdist pipeline. A later analysis defined each TCR beta chain by its CDR3 amino acid sequence plus V-gene family, and excluded reads lacking a unique V-gene family. As a way to deal with suspected cross-contamination and a sequencing artifact, a later analysis dropped roughly 600 nucleotide sequences that were highly shared and had low generation probability. For each public chain, a later analysis derived a clonal expansion index from normalized ranks of inferred template counts within each repertoire. A later analysis computed generation probabilities with a VDJ recombination model fitted to out-of-frame rearrangements, and checked the results against IGoR. In a later analysis, hypergeometric tests were used to score TCR-TCR, TCR-HLA and TCR-CMV co-occurrence, with a repertoire-size bias correction applied to TCR pairs. A later analysis estimated false discovery rates by permuting HLA or CMV assignments 20 times. A later analysis grouped co-occurring TCRs with DBSCAN, adding TCRdist sequence similarity when clustering within HLA-allele-positive subsets. Repertoires with fewer than 30,000 or more than 120,000 public chains, plus five repertoires with anomalous nucleotide sharing, were excluded from co-occurrence clustering. TCRdb provides this immuneACCESS table in a form limited to in-frame rearrangements. Some clones are lacking; in checked studies, under half of them reflect an unresolved V gene, and why the rest are absent is not known. The V and J calls and clone size were taken over from that table, and D and trimming were inferred from the DNA. Here the sample has 130,000 or so clones; around 8.5% occur a single time. 5% to 6% of the sample is in the top ten clones.

What the work shows at the level of the full study, not this receptor alone: The authors suggested that the approach could potentially be extended to other disease states and immunological phenotypes. Sequencing depth was assumed to be roughly uniform across donors in the presence/absence analyses, though that assumption may not hold. Some IMGT-functional V segments, including TRBV6-2 and TRBV6-3, could not be told apart with the 87-base-pair reads, so those segments were excluded. Specific HLA alleles were associated with 15,000 to 20,000 TCR beta sequences at a false discovery rate of 0.05 in a later analysis. Only TCR beta chains were sequenced in this cohort, and the absence of alpha or paired-chain data limited detectable features. Because counts were too low, 15 to 20 rarely observed V segments, including chromosome 9 orphons, were left out of the earlier analysis of 587 of the donors. In vitro tests confirmed that a few of the cytomegalovirus-associated TCR beta chains recognize cytomegalovirus antigens. According to a later analysis, TCR association rates differed among HLA loci, with DRB1 alleles showing the most associated TCRs and HLA-C alleles showing the fewest. In a later analysis, HLA-associated TCR beta chains were found to be more clonally expanded and to have lower generation probabilities than equally common non-associated chains. Linkage disequilibrium might explain the correlated functional status among segregating V segments, but an unknown experimental factor could not be ruled out. A cluster of highly shared sequence variants was judged likely to represent a technical artifact of the sequencing pipeline. A total of some 180 TCR beta chains were listed by the study as associated with cytomegalovirus. Most TCR sequences were seen in very few donors, while some public TCRs were found in many individuals. A further reported finding was that TCR beta sequences accurately predicted the HLA-A and HLA-B alleles for most subjects in the first cohort. A later analysis found that most CMV-associated TCR beta chains appeared HLA-restricted, with HLA associations seemingly driven largely by CMV exposure. An earlier analysis of several hundred of the donors showed that most TCR beta V segments appeared in productive rearrangements either about 90% or about 30% of the time, which broadly matched IMGT annotations. An association between a missense DCLRE1C variant and V-gene and J-gene trimming of TCR beta chains was found in a later genetic analysis and replicated in an independent cohort. According to a later genetic analysis, donors in an Asian-associated ancestry cluster had fewer N-insertions in productive TCRs than the roughly 660-donor mean. In a later analysis, several top co-occurrence clusters were reported to appear linked to parvovirus B19, influenza, CMV and Epstein-Barr virus. The only immune exposure information available for the cohort was CMV serostatus. Because some donors lacked HLA typing at each locus, the association tests relied only on the typed subset. When HLA alleles, especially DR and DQ, strongly co-occurred, attributing TCR associations to individual alleles was difficult. Cytomegalovirus status was reported to be diagnosed by the classifier with high specificity and sensitivity in both the original and validation cohorts.

This clone was seen only a few times. The target of this receptor is not known. No per-base quality is available; no much larger clone lies one base away. In total, approximately 690 healthy bone marrow donors made up the cohort. Cohort members were all nominally healthy when sampled, although unrecorded immune exposures were likely present. The donor tested CMV seronegative and was one of the 352 seronegative cohort members. A peripheral blood sample was provided by each donor, and peripheral blood mononuclear cells were used for TCR beta sequencing. The Qiagen DNeasy Blood Extraction Kit was used to extract genomic DNA from the blood cell samples. The CDR3 covers 14 residues, taking in both the cysteine and the phenylalanine. Only CDR3 DNA is held: 42 bases, read in frame from base 1. The junction shows trimming of 2 bases on V and 6 bases on J, plus 13 bases between the germline ends. The germline V gene (reference sequence) supplies CDR1 MNHNY and CDR2 SVGAGI.

The sequencing sample was made of PBMCs. This TCR came from a man in his forties in good health and CMV-seronegative. The rearranged chain carries TRBV6-6 and TRBJ1-1; there is no confident call for the D gene. CDR3 loop: CASSYPTDGAEAFF. The nucleotides are TGTGCCAGCAGTTACCCCACAGACGGGGCTGAAGCTTTCTTT.